Reported below is one T cell receptor beta chain. Its antigen is still unknown. The data belong to a study of shared clonotypes between healthy human individuals. Background on the study: Two women and a few men aged 18 to 49 served as donors.

The germline V gene has CDR1 MDHEN and CDR2 SYDVKM. Deletions cut 4 bases from V and 2 bases from J, with 9 bases between. The CDR3 extends over 13 amino acids. Several immunoSEQ plates received, in even portions, the genomic DNA of each subset. Method: immunoSEQ multiplex PCR; TCRdb's copy keeps in-frame clones and lacks some. This sample carries about 600,000 clones, roughly 96% of them seen once, and the ten largest clones take 0.09% to 0.13%. General observations from the study: Several donors showed sharing of approximately 4.7% of naive CD4 clonotypes. Genetic and exposure-history diversity was limited by the few donors.

Terminally differentiated effector memory CD45RA+ cells were left out of the naive CD8 fraction, which was CD45RO-negative and positively selected for CCR7. The chain joins TRBV28 to TRBJ2-7; the D is unclear. The source of this sequence is a woman in her thirties in good health. Sequencing used naive CD8+ T cells sorted from blood. For the CDR3, the DNA is TGTGCCAGCAGTTCCGGTGCTACCTACGAGCAGTACTTC. This codes for CASSSGATYEQYF. The variable domain in full, with the rest retrieved from reference TRBV28 and TRBJ2-7, is DVKVTQSSRYLVKRTGEKVFLECVQDMDHENMFWYRQDPGLGLRLIYFSYDVKMKEKGDIPEGYSVSREKKERFSLILESASTNQTSMYLCASSSGATYEQYFGPGTRLTVT.